One and the same sample provided the 12 T cell receptor beta chains below, sequenced in a study of T cells after yellow fever vaccination. TCRdb used MiXCR to reprocess the 5' RACE reads, holding one entry per CDR3 protein. The sample lists more than 250,000 distinct CDR3 sequences, around 6.8% occurring once. The sample consisted of PBMCs, taken about 49 days after the first yellow fever vaccination. The origin of the receptors is a man between 18 and 29 years old who received the YFV17D yellow fever vaccine.

This clonotype was picked up many times. V usage is TRBV10-3 and J usage is TRBJ1-6; 7 bases line up with TRBD1. The CDR3 length is 16 residues. Germline-derived CDR1 and CDR2 are ENHRY and SYGVKD. J gave up 8 bases and V 0 bases, and 7 bases lay outside the gene matches. CDR3 DNA: TGTGCCATCAGTGAGTCGCAGGGGGGGCCTTATTCACCCCTCCACTTT. Amino acids: CAISESQGGPYSPLHF.

The sample holds many counts of this clonotype. The rearrangement uses TRBV10-3 and TRBJ2-5; D is unclear. Trimming cost V 2 bases and J 1 base, with 8 bases left between them. Germline loops: CDR1 ENHRY, CDR2 SYGVKD. There are 14 residues in the CDR3. In DNA, the CDR3 is TGTGCCATCAGTGAGCCCTACCCCCAAGAGACCCAGTACTTC. Translating gives CAISEPYPQETQYF.

The rearrangement uses TRBV5-1 and TRBJ2-7; 9 nucleotides line up with TRBD1. The CDR3 extends over 14 amino acids. The V segment lost 4 bases and the J segment 6 bases; nucleotides outside the gene matches: 8. Germline CDR1 reads SGHRS; CDR2 reads YFSETQ. The CDR3 sequence: CASSLGTGTREQYF. CDR3 bases: TGCGCCAGCAGCCTCGGGACAGGGACCCGCGAGCAGTACTTC. Drawing the rest from reference TRBV5-1 and TRBJ2-7, the complete variable domain is KAGVTQTPRYLIKTRGQQVTLSCSPISGHRSVSWYQQTPGQGLQFLFEYFSETQRNKGNFPGRFSGRQFSNSRSEMNVSTLELGDSALYLCASSLGTGTREQYFGPGTRLTVT.

The V call is TRBV24-1, the J call TRBJ2-7, with a weak D call TRBD1 (6 bases). Per the germline V gene, CDR1 is KGHDR and CDR2 is SFDVKD. This CDR3 region has 14 residues. V dropped 4 bases and J dropped 6 bases, with 15 bases sitting between them. The chain's CDR3 is CATSDPQGYSEQYF. The CDR3, as DNA: TGTGCCACCAGTGACCCACAGGGTTACTCCGAGCAGTACTTC.

This clonotype was counted a few times. CDR3 sequence: CASSFSQGYNEQFF. CDR3 in DNA: TGTGCCAGCAGCTTTAGCCAGGGGTACAATGAGCAGTTCTTC. This chain links TRBV7-2 with TRBJ2-1; D might be TRBD1 (6 bases). The CDR3 totals 14 residues. Germline CDR1 and CDR2: SGHTA and FQGNSA. The V end was cut by 3 bases, the J end by 4 bases, with 10 bases between.

This clonotype was seen a handful of times. The J gene is TRBJ1-1, the V gene TRBV19, with D possibly TRBD1 on 5 matching bases. CDR3 length: 17 amino acids. V shed 3 bases and J shed 4 bases, with 21 bases lying between them. CDR1 LNHDA and CDR2 SQIVND come from the germline V gene (reference sequence). The CDR3 bases are TGTGCCAGTAGTATGTTTAGTGCAAGGGGTCTTGGCACTGAAGCTTTCTTT. Amino acids: CASSMFSARGLGTEAFF.

This clonotype has a count of ten or more. The chain is built from TRBV5-1 and TRBJ1-1; 7 nucleotides match TRBD1. Germline loops: CDR1 SGHRS, CDR2 YFSETQ. The CDR3 is 13 amino acids. V was pared by 0 bases and J by 11 bases, with 7 bases of the junction left unmatched. CDR3 sequence reads: CASSLGDRGGAFF. The CDR3 DNA reads as TGCGCCAGCAGCTTGGGGGACAGAGGGGGGGCTTTCTTT.

This clonotype was found many times. The genes are TRBV5-1 and TRBJ2-4, with TRBD2 as a possible D gene (7 bases). The V end lost 5 bases, the J end lost 5 bases, and 11 bases lay between the germline ends. The CDR3 sequence is 13 residues long. Germline values: CDR1 SGHRS, CDR2 YFSETQ. The CDR3 sequence is CASRRGGENIQYF. In nucleotides, the CDR3 is TGCGCCAGCAGGAGGGGGGGAGAAAACATTCAGTACTTC.

This chain uses TRBV6-6 with TRBJ1-2, with D unclear. This CDR3 region has 12 residues. V lost 2 bases and J lost 6, with 7 bases in between. Germline-derived CDR1 and CDR2 are MNHNY and SVGAGI (reference sequence). The CDR3 DNA reads TGTGCCAGCAGTTACCGCGAGGATGGCTACACCTTC. It specifies CASSYREDGYTF.

The V and J genes are TRBV29-1 and TRBJ2-6, with 9 bases identical to TRBD1. The CDR3 sequence is 16 residues long. Germline lookup yields CDR1 SQVTM and CDR2 ANQGSEA. The V and J ends lost 4 bases and 0 bases, in that order; junction bases with no gene match: 4. The CDR3 spells CSVVGQGSSGANVLTF. CDR3 in DNA: TGCAGCGTTGTAGGACAGGGGAGCTCTGGGGCCAACGTCCTGACTTTC. Full variable domain (missing parts from reference TRBV29-1 and TRBJ2-6): SAVISQKPSRDICQRGTSLTIQCQVDSQVTMMFWYRQQPGQSLTLIATANQGSEATYESGFVIDKFPISRPNLTFSTLTVSNMSPEDSSIYLCSVVGQGSSGANVLTFGAGSRLTVL.

This chain uses TRBV7-2 with TRBJ1-6; D is ambiguous. The CDR3 consists of 14 residues. Trimming pared 5 bases from V and 14 bases from J, leaving 19 bases between. CDR1 is SGHTA, CDR2 FQGNSA, per germline. The CDR3, as DNA: TGTGCCAGCAGCCATAGGTGGAGGGTAAATACCCTCCACTTT. Residues: CASSHRWRVNTLHF.

This clonotype has a handful of counts. This rearrangement joins TRBV7-2 to TRBJ2-1, with D hard to call. Germline assignment: CDR1 SGHTA and CDR2 FQGNSA. The CDR3 runs 14 residues. Trimming took off 2 bases at V and 9 bases at J, with 14 bases between the two ends. The CDR3 coding sequence is TGTGCCAGCAGCTTATCATGGGGTCTGACTGAGCAGTTCTTC. It translates to CASSLSWGLTEQFF.